What follows is one TCR beta chain and its context. Measured with immunoSEQ multiplex PCR; TCRdb has only the in-frame clones, and not every one. This sample yields tens of thousands of clones, of which about four fifths are seen a single time; less than 6.5% belongs to the top ten. The entry originates in a study of chemoradiotherapy in HPV16-positive cancers. CDR1 and CDR2 (germline): MNHEY, SVGAGI. The CDR3 spans 16 residues. J was trimmed by 0 bases and V by 4 bases; bases with no gene match: 3. The rearrangement links TRBV6-5 to TRBJ2-7; TRBD2 agrees at 13 bases. The sequence derives from a human donor with HPV-associated anogenital cancer. The material was blood, obtained from a patient who underwent chemoradiotherapy. For the CDR3, the DNA is TGTGCCAGCAGTTCCGGACTAGCGGGGGCCTCCTACGAGCAGTACTTC. It specifies CASSSGLAGASYEQYF.